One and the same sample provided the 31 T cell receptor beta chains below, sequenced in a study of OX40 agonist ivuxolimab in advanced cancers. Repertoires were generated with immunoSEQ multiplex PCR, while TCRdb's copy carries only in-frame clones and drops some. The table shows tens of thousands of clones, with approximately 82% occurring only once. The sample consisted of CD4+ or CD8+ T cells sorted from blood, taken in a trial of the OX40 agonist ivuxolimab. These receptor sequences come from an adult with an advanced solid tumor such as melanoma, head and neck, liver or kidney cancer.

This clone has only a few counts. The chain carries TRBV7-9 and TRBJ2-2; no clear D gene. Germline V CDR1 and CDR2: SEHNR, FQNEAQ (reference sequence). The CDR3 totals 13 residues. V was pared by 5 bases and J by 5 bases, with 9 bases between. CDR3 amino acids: CASSPRETGELFF. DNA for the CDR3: TGTGCCAGCAGCCCCAGAGAAACCGGGGAGCTGTTTTTT.

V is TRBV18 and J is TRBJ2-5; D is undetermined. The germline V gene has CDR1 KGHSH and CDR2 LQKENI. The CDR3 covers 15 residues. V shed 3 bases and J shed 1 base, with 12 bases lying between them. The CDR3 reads CASSPASMTQETQYF. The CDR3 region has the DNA TGTGCCAGCTCACCTGCTTCGATGACCCAAGAGACCCAGTACTTC.

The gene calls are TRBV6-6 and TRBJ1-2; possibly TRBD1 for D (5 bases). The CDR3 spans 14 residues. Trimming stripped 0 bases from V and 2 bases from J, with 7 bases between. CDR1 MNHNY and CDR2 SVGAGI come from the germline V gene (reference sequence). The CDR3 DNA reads TGTGCCAGCAGTTACTCGGCAGGGAACTATGGCTACACCTTC. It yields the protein CASSYSAGNYGYTF.

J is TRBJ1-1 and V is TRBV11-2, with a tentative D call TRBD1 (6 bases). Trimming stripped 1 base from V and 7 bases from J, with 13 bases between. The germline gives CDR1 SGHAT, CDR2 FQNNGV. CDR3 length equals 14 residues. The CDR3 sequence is CASSLGGGDGEAFF. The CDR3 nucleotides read TGTGCCAGCAGCTTAGGAGGGGGAGATGGTGAAGCTTTCTTT.

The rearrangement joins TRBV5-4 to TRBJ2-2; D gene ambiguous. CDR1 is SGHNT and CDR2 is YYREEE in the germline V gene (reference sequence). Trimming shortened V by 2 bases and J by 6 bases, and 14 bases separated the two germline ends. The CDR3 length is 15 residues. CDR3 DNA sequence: TGTGCCAGCAGCTTTGGGCAGTTTGGCGCCGGGGAGCTGTTTTTT. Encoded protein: CASSFGQFGAGELFF.

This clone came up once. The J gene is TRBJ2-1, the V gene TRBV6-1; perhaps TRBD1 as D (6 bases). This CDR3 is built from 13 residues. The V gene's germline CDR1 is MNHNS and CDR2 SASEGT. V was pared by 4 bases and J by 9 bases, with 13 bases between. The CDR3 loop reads CASSVWGQGEQFF. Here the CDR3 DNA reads TGTGCCAGCAGTGTCTGGGGGCAGGGTGAGCAGTTCTTC.

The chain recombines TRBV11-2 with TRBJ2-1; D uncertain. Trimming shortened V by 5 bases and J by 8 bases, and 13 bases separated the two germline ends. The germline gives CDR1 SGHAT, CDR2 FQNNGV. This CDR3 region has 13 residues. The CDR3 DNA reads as TGTGCCAGCAGCCATGGACGGCCTGATGAGCAGTTCTTC. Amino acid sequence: CASSHGRPDEQFF. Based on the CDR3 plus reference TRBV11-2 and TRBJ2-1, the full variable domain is EAGVAQSPRYKIIEKRQSVAFWCNPISGHATLYWYQQILGQGPKLLIQFQNNGVVDDSQLPKDRFSAERLKGVDSTLKIQPAKLEDSAVYLCASSHGRPDEQFFGPGTRLTVL.

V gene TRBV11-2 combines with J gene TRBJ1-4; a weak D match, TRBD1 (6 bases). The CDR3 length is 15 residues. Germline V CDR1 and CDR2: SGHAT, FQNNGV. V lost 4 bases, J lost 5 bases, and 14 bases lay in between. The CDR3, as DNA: TGTGCCAGCAGCTCAGGGGCACTGGGGAATGAAAAACTGTTTTTT. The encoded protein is CASSSGALGNEKLFF.

The CDR3 sequence: CASSPPLRGGYEQYF. DNA for the CDR3: TGTGCCAGCAGCCCCCCTCTGCGGGGTGGCTACGAGCAGTACTTC. This chain joins TRBV7-2 and TRBJ2-7, with D tentatively TRBD2 (6 bases). In germline, CDR1 is SGHTA, CDR2 FQGNSA. Trimming cost V 5 bases and J 3 bases, with 17 bases left between them. This CDR3 region has 15 residues.

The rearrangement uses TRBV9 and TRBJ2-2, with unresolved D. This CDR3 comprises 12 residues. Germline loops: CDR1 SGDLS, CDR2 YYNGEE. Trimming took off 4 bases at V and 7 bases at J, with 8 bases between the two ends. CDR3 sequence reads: CASSRVVGELFF. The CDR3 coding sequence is TGTGCCAGCAGCCGGGTTGTCGGGGAGCTGTTTTTT. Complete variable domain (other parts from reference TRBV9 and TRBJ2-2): DSGVTQTPKHLITATGQRVTLRCSPRSGDLSVYWYQQSLDQGLQFLIQYYNGEERAKGNILERFSAQQFPDLHSELNLSSLELGDSALYFCASSRVVGELFFGEGSRLTVL.

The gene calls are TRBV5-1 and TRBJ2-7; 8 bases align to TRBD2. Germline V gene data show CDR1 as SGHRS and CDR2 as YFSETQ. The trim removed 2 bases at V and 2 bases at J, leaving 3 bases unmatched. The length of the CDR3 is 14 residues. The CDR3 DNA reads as TGCGCCAGCAGCTTTAGCGGGGCCCCCTACGAGCAGTACTTC. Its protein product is CASSFSGAPYEQYF. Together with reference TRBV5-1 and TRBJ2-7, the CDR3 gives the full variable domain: KAGVTQTPRYLIKTRGQQVTLSCSPISGHRSVSWYQQTPGQGLQFLFEYFSETQRNKGNFPGRFSGRQFSNSRSEMNVSTLELGDSALYLCASSFSGAPYEQYFGPGTRLTVT.

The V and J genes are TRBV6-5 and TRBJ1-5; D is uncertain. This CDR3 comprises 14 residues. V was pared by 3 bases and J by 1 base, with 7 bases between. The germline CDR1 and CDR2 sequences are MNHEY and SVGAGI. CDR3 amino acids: CASSYGQSNQPQHF. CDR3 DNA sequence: TGTGCCAGCAGTTATGGGCAGAGCAATCAGCCCCAGCATTTT.

CDR3 sequence reads: CAWSEPAYGYTF. In DNA form, the CDR3 reads TGTGCCTGGAGTGAGCCAGCCTATGGCTACACCTTC. This chain joins TRBV30 and TRBJ1-2; D is ambiguous. V was clipped by 1 base and J by 4 bases, with 7 bases between them. Germline lookup yields CDR1 GTSNPN and CDR2 SVGIG (reference sequence). The CDR3 is made up of 12 amino acids.

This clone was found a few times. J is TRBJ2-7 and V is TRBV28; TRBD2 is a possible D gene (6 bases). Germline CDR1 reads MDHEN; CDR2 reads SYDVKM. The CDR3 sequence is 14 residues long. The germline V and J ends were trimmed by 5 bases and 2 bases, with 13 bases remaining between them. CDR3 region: CASSTGTLTYEQYF. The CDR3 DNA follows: TGTGCCAGCAGTACCGGGACTTTGACCTACGAGCAGTACTTC.

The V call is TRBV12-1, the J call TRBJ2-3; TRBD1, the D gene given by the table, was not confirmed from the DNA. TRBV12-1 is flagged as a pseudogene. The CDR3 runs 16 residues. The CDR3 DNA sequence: TGTGCCAGATACCTAAACCAGGGGGATACCACAGATACGCAGTATTTT. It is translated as CARYLNQGDTTDTQYF.

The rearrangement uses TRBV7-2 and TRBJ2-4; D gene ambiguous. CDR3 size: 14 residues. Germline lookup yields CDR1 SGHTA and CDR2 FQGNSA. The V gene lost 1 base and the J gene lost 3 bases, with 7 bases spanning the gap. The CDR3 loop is CASSLDVVKNIQYF. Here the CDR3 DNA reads TGTGCCAGCAGCTTAGACGTGGTCAAAAACATTCAGTACTTC.

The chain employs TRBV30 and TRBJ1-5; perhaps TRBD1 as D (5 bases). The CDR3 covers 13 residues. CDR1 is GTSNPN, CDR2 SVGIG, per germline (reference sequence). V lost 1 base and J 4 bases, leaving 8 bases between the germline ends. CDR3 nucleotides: TGTGCCTGGAGTGGGGAGGGGAATCAGCCCCAGCATTTT. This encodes CAWSGEGNQPQHF.

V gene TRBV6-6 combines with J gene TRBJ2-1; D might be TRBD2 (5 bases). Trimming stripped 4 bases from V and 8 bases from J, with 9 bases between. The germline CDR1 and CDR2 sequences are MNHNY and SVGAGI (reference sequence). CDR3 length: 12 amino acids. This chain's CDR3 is CASSLMRDEQFF. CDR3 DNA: TGTGCCAGCAGTTTGATGAGGGATGAGCAGTTCTTC.

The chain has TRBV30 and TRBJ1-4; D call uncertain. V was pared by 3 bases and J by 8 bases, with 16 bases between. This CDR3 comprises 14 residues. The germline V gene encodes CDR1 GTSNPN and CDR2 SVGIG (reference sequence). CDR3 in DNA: TGTGCCTGGAGCGCCTGGGAGGTACGGGAAAAACTGTTTTTT. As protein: CAWSAWEVREKLFF. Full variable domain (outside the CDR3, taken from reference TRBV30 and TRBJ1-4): SQTIHQWPATLVQPVGSPLSLECTVEGTSNPNLYWYRQAAGRGLQLLFYSVGIGQISSEVPQNLSASRPQDRQFILSSKKLLLSDSGFYLCAWSAWEVREKLFFGSGTQLSVL.

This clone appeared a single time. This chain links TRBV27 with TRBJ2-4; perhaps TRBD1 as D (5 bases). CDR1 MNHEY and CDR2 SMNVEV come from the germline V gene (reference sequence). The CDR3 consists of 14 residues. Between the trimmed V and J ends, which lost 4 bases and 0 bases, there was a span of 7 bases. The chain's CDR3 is CASSSDRAKNIQYF. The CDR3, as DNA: TGTGCCAGCAGTTCCGACAGAGCCAAAAACATTCAGTACTTC.

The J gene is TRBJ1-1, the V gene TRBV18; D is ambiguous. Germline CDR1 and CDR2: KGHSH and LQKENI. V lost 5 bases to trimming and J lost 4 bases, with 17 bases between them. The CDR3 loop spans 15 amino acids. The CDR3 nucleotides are TGTGCCAGCTCATCACGCCGTATGGGTGGCACTGAAGCTTTCTTT. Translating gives CASSSRRMGGTEAFF.

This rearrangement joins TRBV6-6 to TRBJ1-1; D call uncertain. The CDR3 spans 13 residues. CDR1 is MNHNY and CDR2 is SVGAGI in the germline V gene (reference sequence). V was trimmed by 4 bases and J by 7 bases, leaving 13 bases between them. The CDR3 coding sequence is TGTGCCAGCAGTTCATCGGGTGGGCGTGAAGCTTTCTTT. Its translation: CASSSSGGREAFF.

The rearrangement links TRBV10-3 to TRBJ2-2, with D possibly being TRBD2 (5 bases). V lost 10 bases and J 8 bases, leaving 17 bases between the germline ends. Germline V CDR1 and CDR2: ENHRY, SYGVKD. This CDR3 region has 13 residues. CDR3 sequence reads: CASRTEVAGELFF. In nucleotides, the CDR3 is TGTGCCAGCCGGACGGAGGTCGCGGGGGAGCTGTTTTTT.

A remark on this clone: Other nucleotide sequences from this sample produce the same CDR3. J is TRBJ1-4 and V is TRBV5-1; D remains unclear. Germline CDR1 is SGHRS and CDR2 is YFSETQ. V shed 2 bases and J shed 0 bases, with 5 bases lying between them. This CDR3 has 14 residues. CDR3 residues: CASSLTATNEKLFF. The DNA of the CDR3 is TGCGCCAGCAGCTTAACCGCAACTAATGAAAAACTGTTTTTT.

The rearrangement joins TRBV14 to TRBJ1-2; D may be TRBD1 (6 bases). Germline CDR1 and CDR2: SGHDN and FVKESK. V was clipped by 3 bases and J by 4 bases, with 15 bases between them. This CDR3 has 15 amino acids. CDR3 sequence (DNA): TGTGCCAGCAGCCAGGAGGTGGGGGCCTTCTATGGCTACACCTTC. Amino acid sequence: CASSQEVGAFYGYTF.

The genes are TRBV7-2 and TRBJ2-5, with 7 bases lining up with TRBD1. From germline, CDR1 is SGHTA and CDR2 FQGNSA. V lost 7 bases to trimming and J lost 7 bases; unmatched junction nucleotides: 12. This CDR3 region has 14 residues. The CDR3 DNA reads TGTGCCAGCAACCTTGGACAGGCAAGCGGGACCCAGTACTTC. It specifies CASNLGQASGTQYF.

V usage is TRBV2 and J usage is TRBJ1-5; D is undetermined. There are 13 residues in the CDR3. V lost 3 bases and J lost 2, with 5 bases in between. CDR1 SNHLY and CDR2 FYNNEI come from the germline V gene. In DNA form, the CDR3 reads TGTGCCAGCAGTGAGTCGGGCAATCAGCCCCAGCATTTT. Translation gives CASSESGNQPQHF.

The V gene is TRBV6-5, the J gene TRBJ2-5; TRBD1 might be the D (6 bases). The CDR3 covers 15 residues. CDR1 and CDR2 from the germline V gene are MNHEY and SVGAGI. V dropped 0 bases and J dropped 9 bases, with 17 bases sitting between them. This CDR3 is CASSYSLDRAWSQYF. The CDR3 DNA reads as TGTGCCAGCAGTTACTCGTTGGACAGAGCGTGGTCCCAGTACTTC.

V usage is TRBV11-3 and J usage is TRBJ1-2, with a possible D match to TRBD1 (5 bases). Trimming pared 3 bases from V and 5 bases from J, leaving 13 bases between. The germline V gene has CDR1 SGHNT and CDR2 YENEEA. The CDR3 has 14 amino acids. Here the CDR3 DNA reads TGTGCCAGCAGCTTTGCCGGGACTACATATGGCTACACCTTC. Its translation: CASSFAGTTYGYTF.

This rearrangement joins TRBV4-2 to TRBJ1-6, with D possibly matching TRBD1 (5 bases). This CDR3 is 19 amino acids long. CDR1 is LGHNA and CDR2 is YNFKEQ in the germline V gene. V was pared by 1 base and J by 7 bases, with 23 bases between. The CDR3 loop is CASSQAFRRRGPENSPLHF. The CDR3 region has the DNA TGTGCCAGCAGCCAAGCCTTCAGAAGGCGGGGCCCAGAGAATTCACCCCTCCACTTT.

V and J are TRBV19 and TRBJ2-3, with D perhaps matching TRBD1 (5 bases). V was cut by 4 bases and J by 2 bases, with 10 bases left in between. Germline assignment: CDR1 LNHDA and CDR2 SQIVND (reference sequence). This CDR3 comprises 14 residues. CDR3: CASSSRGNTDTQYF. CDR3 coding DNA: TGTGCCAGTAGTAGTAGGGGAAACACAGATACGCAGTATTTT.